This TCR beta chain stems from a study of response to subunit inactivated influenza vaccine. Overall study findings and caveats: Few additional T cells are recruited per seasonal influenza vaccination, authors suggested.

TCRdb reanalysed the RT-PCR reads using MiXCR and keeps one entry per CDR3 protein. This table holds fewer than 350,000 distinct CDR3 sequences, just over 20% found once. This clonotype was picked up a small number of times. Its specificity is not known. Sequences were derived from PBMCs from blood, sampled about 20 months after vaccination. The receptor was isolated from a man between 50 and 70 years old who received an inactivated influenza vaccine.

CDR3 loop: CSVERGGETQYF. CDR3 nucleotide sequence: TGCAGCGTTGAAAGGGGGGGAGAGACCCAGTACTTC. The chain combines TRBV29-1 with TRBJ2-5, with D perhaps matching TRBD2 (7 bases). This CDR3 is built from 12 residues. V was trimmed by 2 bases and J by 4 bases, leaving 8 bases between them. Germline V gene data show CDR1 as SQVTM and CDR2 as ANQGSEA.